The source of this T cell receptor (beta chain) is a study of blood T cell repertoires in COVID-19 (dated by TCRdb to about 2020). At the level of the whole study: Samples covering the acute and convalescent phases of COVID-19 were provided by collaborators in the United States, Italy and Spain. The material from the prospective study consisted of cDNA or gDNA derived from T cells, B-cell-depleted T cells, or PBMCs. Subjects who had been exposed to COVID-19, were actively infected with it, or had recovered from it provided the deeply sampled blood TCRbeta repertoires that made up the dataset. The repertoires were released in a freely available public database intended as a resource for research on the immune response to SARS-CoV-2. The samples were drawn from the first 160 participants of the ongoing ImmuneRACE study and from 1,200 or so subjects provided by 6 global collaborators. Sample metadata almost always included a de-identified subject ID, COVID-19 status, age in years and sex. Where HLA class I and class II types were available, the types were taken from metadata supplied by the sample provider, not from assay-based typing.

Each collaborating institution followed its own protocols to collect whole blood in K2EDTA tubes. Collaborator samples were shipped for TCRbeta analysis as frozen whole blood, isolated PBMCs, or DNA extracted from either sample type. The immunoSEQ Assay, a bias-controlled multiplex PCR, was used to amplify TCRbeta CDR3 regions from genomic DNA. The paper's data handling went like this. The number of nucleated cells in each sample was estimated from the amplification of reference gene primers within the assay. To quantify the absolute abundance of each unique TCRbeta CDR3 rearrangement, sequence reads were collapsed and filtered. For each sample, productive Simpson clonality was calculated as the square root of Simpson's diversity index across productive rearrangements. TCRdb carries this immuneACCESS record with in-frame sequences only. Its versions omit some clonotypes, under half of them owing to an unresolved V gene in the studies checked, with the rest unexplained. The D gene and trimming were derived from the DNA, and the V and J assignments and clone size from that table. For this sample there are nearly 200,000 clones; around four fifths appear just once. About 6.9% of the sample belongs to the ten largest clones.

What the work shows at the level of the full study, not this receptor alone: Clinical and demographic metadata were provided uncurated, with the amount varying by source and participant.

As to this clone: Its recognized antigen is unknown. No much larger clone exists at a distance of one base, and base qualities are not known.

The CDR3 sequence holds 15 residues, the cysteine and phenylalanine included. Only CDR3 DNA remains: 45 bases, in frame from the first base. V is reduced by 8 bases and J by 0 bases, leaving a spacing of 17 bases between them. Sequences MNHEY (CDR1) and SVGAGI (CDR2) are obtained from the germline V gene. This receptor was taken from a human donor with acute or convalescent COVID-19. The donor label of this sample is uncertain. The sample taken for sequencing was peripheral blood. This chain joins TRBV6-5 to TRBJ2-7; tentative D gene TRBD1, with 5 bases matching. The CDR3 has the sequence CASSLGDSLSYEQYF. The bases read TGTGCCAGCTCCCTCGGCGACAGCCTCTCCTACGAGCAGTACTTC.